These T cell receptor beta chains were read from a single sample in a study of vaccination and CD4 T cells after COVID-19. Their antigens remain unidentified. TCRdb reanalysed the PCR reads using MiXCR and keeps one entry per CDR3 protein. Counted here are more than 10,000 distinct CDR3 sequences, less than 85% occurring once; the ten biggest clones make up 20% to 25%. The sample was CD4+ T cells from blood, cultured in vitro. Receptors were obtained from a human donor who had recovered from COVID-19. Both conserved end residues are part of each CDR3. The order of the fields is V gene, clone size, D gene, J gene, CDR3 protein, CDR3 DNA. The D gene is left open where the match is weak. Not all rows give a size; the values are once, few, many and, for expanded clones, a class.

TRBV20-1,.,TRBD1,TRBJ1-4,CSATQGGGEKLFF,TGCAGTGCTACCCAAGGGGGCGGGGAAAAACTGTTTTTT
TRBV20-1,few,.,TRBJ1-5,CSAAQSRGNQPQHF,TGCAGTGCAGCGCAGAGTCGGGGCAATCAGCCCCAGCATTTT
TRBV7-2,.,.,TRBJ2-5,CASSLRQETQYF,TGTGCCAGCAGCTTAAGGCAGGAGACCCAGTACTTC
TRBV7-2,.,TRBD1,TRBJ1-1,CASSPRQGRWTEAFF,TGTGCCAGCAGCCCACGACAGGGAAGATGGACTGAAGCTTTCTTT
TRBV23-1,.,.,TRBJ2-6,CASSQSGWSSGANVLTF,TGCGCCAGCAGTCAATCGGGGTGGAGCTCTGGGGCCAACGTCCTGACTTTC
TRBV6-4,.,TRBD2,TRBJ2-2,CASRRTSGSSGELFF,TGTGCCAGCAGACGGACTAGCGGGAGTTCCGGGGAGCTGTTTTTT
TRBV12-3/TRBV12-4,few,.,TRBJ1-6,CASTPRAVTTINSPLHF,TGTGCCAGCACCCCCCGCGCCGTGACAACTATCAATTCACCCCTCCACTTT
TRBV4-2,.,TRBD2,TRBJ2-7,CASSPRERGLYEQYF,TGTGCCAGCAGCCCCCGGGAGCGGGGACTCTACGAGCAGTACTTC
TRBV21-1,.,.,TRBJ2-7,CASSKDGGAYEQYF,TGTGCCAGCAGCAAAGATGGAGGGGCTTACGAGCAGTACTTC
TRBV7-2,.,.,TRBJ2-5,CASSLAYSQETQYF,TGTGCCAGCAGCTTAGCGTACAGCCAAGAGACCCAGTACTTC
TRBV19,.,.,TRBJ1-1,CASSIVASNTEAFF,TGTGCCAGTAGTATAGTCGCATCTAACACTGAAGCTTTCTTT
TRBV5-1,.,TRBD1,TRBJ1-5,CASSPGTENQPQHF,TGCGCCAGCAGCCCCGGGACAGAGAATCAGCCCCAGCATTTT
TRBV20-1,.,TRBD2,TRBJ2-2,CSASTGRTTGELFF,TGCAGTGCTAGTACCGGGAGGACAACCGGGGAGCTGTTTTTT
TRBV6-2/TRBV6-3,.,TRBD1,TRBJ1-1,CASIRGQSNTEAFF,TGTGCCAGCATCCGGGGACAGTCGAACACTGAAGCTTTCTTT
TRBV15,once,.,TRBJ2-1,CVTSSSKSGDAYNEQFF,TGTGTCACCAGCAGTAGTAAATCAGGTGATGCCTACAATGAGCAGTTCTTC
TRBV7-2,.,TRBD2,TRBJ2-7,CASSLTSGPYEQYF,TGTGCCAGCAGCTTAACTAGCGGACCTTACGAGCAGTACTTC
TRBV15,.,TRBD1,TRBJ1-3,CATSRATGGGNTIYF,TGTGCCACCAGCAGAGCCACAGGGGGAGGGAACACCATATATTTT
TRBV20-1,.,.,TRBJ1-5,CSARGGRGGQPQHF,TGCAGTGCTAGAGGGGGACGCGGGGGGCAGCCCCAGCATTTT
TRBV29-1,.,.,TRBJ1-1,CSVGGTLNTEAFF,TGCAGCGTTGGTGGGACCCTGAACACTGAAGCTTTCTTT
TRBV20-1,.,TRBD2,TRBJ2-1,CSAKDPWAGVRNEQFF,TGCAGTGCTAAAGACCCCTGGGCGGGAGTTCGGAATGAGCAGTTCTTC